This T cell receptor (beta chain) is from a study of cytomegalovirus exposure and HLA in healthy donors. Study results and caveats: For TCR beta chains, V- and J-gene trimming was later linked to a missense DCLRE1C variant.

The CDR3 runs 16 residues. CDR1 is SGHAT, CDR2 FQNNGV, per germline. V lost 5 bases to trimming and J lost 4 bases; unmatched junction nucleotides: 13. Regarding this clone: What it recognizes is unknown.

13 Jbeta primers and 60 Vbeta primers were used for the PCR. Profiled with immunoSEQ multiplex PCR; TCRdb holds only in-frame clones, not every one. Of roughly 170,000 clones in the sample, 77% were seen once. What was sequenced was PBMCs. The J gene is TRBJ2-7, the V gene TRBV11-2; TRBD1 matches at 8 bases. This sequence was found in a woman under 40 in good health and CMV-seropositive. In DNA, the CDR3 is TGTGCCAGCAGCCTTAAGGACAGGGTGGGCGGGTACGAGCAGTACTTC. It is translated as CASSLKDRVGGYEQYF.